The clone carrying this TCR beta chain has more than one count but fewer than ten. V lost 2 bases to trimming and J lost 0 bases; unmatched junction nucleotides: 6. CDR1 and CDR2 (germline): SGHTA, FQGNSA. The CDR3 runs to 16 residues. Using RNA transcripts as the source, TCR beta CDR3 regions were amplified. Primed by the HTBI set, a first-round RT-PCR was run on the TCR CDR3. TCRdb re-called the multiplex PCR reads with MiXCR, one entry per CDR3 protein. The sample lists nearly 750,000 distinct CDR3 sequences, roughly a third occurring once. This specimen comes from a study of T cells in Graves' hyperthyroidism and ophthalmopathy. The study enrolled patients aged 18 to 65 with newly diagnosed hyperthyroidism of under 2 months' duration. The study left out patients who had uncontrolled infection, other autoimmune disease, pregnancy or lactation.

The sequenced sample consisted of blood. This clonotype was obtained from a woman aged 40-49 years with Graves' hyperthyroidism. The chain joins TRBV7-2 to TRBJ1-2, with 7 bases identical to TRBD1. CDR3: CASSLISGQTNYGYTF. CDR3 nucleotide sequence: TGTGCCAGCAGCTTAATTTCGGGACAGACTAACTATGGCTACACCTTC.